One sample yielded the 17 T cell receptor beta chains listed below, sequenced in a study of CD8+ T cells in alopecia areata. As to treatment: oral pan-JAK inhibitor, 5-10 mg twice daily. As the sequencing template, cDNA was produced by extracting RNA and reverse transcribing it. Data came from immunoSEQ multiplex PCR; TCRdb stores just in-frame clones and leaves some out. Counted here are around 190,000 clones, 60% occurring once; the ten biggest clones make up around 0.92%. The sequencing here drew on CD4+ T cells sorted from blood, taken at week 24, from a patient treated with tofacitinib. The receptor set was obtained from a human donor with alopecia areata.

As for this clone: Other DNA sequences in the sample encode the same CDR3. This chain uses TRBV2 with TRBJ2-5; D gene unclear. The CDR3 consists of 11 residues. From germline, CDR1 is SNHLY and CDR2 FYNNEI. Trimming pared 6 bases from V and 5 bases from J, leaving 7 bases between. The CDR3 DNA sequence: TGTGCCAGCAGACTACGGGAGACCCAGTACTTC. The encoded protein is CASRLRETQYF.

This chain uses TRBV25-1 with TRBJ1-6; 7 positions agree with TRBD1. This CDR3 comprises 13 residues. Germline V lookup: CDR1 MGHDK, CDR2 SYGVNS. The J segment lost 7 bases and the V segment lost 10 bases, leaving 7 bases of the junction unmatched. For the CDR3, the DNA is TGTGCCATTATGACAGGGAAAAATTCACCCCTCCACTTT. As protein: CAIMTGKNSPLHF.

This chain uses TRBV27 with TRBJ2-3; D may correspond to TRBD1 or TRBD2 (5 bases each). Trimming stripped 6 bases from V and 4 bases from J, with 14 bases between. In germline, CDR1 is MNHEY, CDR2 SMNVEV (reference sequence). This CDR3 contains 14 residues. DNA of the CDR3: TGTGCCAGCAGCAAGAGGGGCATGTCAGATACGCAGTATTTT. Amino acids: CASSKRGMSDTQYF.

V gene TRBV4-3 combines with J gene TRBJ2-6; D is unclear. The CDR3 runs 15 residues. The germline V and J ends were trimmed by 0 bases and 4 bases, with 7 bases remaining between them. Germline loops: CDR1 LGHNA, CDR2 YSLEER. The CDR3 reads CASSQEGRGANVLTF. In nucleotides, the CDR3 is TGCGCCAGCAGCCAAGAAGGCCGGGGGGCCAACGTCCTGACTTTC.

Notes on this clone: The identical CDR3 is also encoded by other nucleotide sequences in the sample. The J gene is TRBJ1-5, the V gene TRBV7-2; 7 nucleotides line up with TRBD1. This CDR3 has 13 amino acids. Germline values: CDR1 SGHTA, CDR2 FQGNSA. The junction had 3 bases not matched to a gene; V was cut back by 5 bases and J by 5 bases. The CDR3 DNA reads TGTGCCAGCAGCAGGACAGGTGATCAGCCCCAGCATTTT. It encodes CASSRTGDQPQHF.

The V and J genes are TRBV7-2 and TRBJ2-1, with 7 bases that match TRBD2. This CDR3 is built from 15 residues. CDR1 is SGHTA and CDR2 is FQGNSA in the germline V gene. Trimming at V came to 3 bases and at J to 3 bases, leaving 5 bases not matched to a gene. The CDR3: CASSLPAGDYNEQFF. The CDR3, as DNA: TGTGCCAGCAGCTTGCCCGCGGGGGACTACAATGAGCAGTTCTTC.

V and J are TRBV4-3 and TRBJ2-1; maybe TRBD2 (7 bases). This CDR3 is built from 18 residues. The V gene's germline CDR1 is LGHNA and CDR2 YSLEER. The V and J ends lost 0 bases and 4 bases respectively, with 19 bases between them. CDR3 sequence reads: CASSQDLGGAVRYNEQFF. In nucleotides, the CDR3 is TGCGCCAGCAGCCAAGATCTAGGGGGGGCTGTGAGGTACAATGAGCAGTTCTTC.

This chain uses TRBV6-6 with TRBJ1-2; no clear D gene. The CDR3 is made up of 16 amino acids. Germline CDR1 reads MNHNY; CDR2 reads SVGAGI (reference sequence). Deletions cut 2 bases from V and 0 bases from J, with 13 bases between. CDR3 nucleotides: TGTGCCAGCAGTTACACCCAGTTTGGGACTAACTATGGCTACACCTTC. Translation gives CASSYTQFGTNYGYTF.

This CDR3 is CASSSTGRADTQYF. DNA for the CDR3: TGTGCCAGCAGCTCGACAGGGAGAGCAGATACGCAGTATTTT. The J gene is TRBJ2-3, the V gene TRBV2; TRBD1 aligns across 7 bases. The trim removed 6 bases at V and 4 bases at J, leaving 7 bases unmatched. The CDR3 is 14 amino acids. Germline CDR1 is SNHLY and CDR2 is FYNNEI.

The V gene is TRBV6-6, the J gene TRBJ2-1; 8 bases are shared with TRBD2. Unmatched junction bases numbered 5, after V lost 10 bases and J lost 0 bases. Germline CDR1 is MNHNY and CDR2 is SVGAGI (reference sequence). The CDR3 runs to 14 residues. CDR3 sequence (DNA): TGTGCCATCGGGGGGGGGAGCTCCTACAATGAGCAGTTCTTC. This gives the protein CAIGGGSSYNEQFF.

The chain uses TRBV19 and TRBJ1-2; unclear D gene. The CDR3 is 13 amino acids. V dropped 4 bases and J dropped 4 bases, with 10 bases sitting between them. The V gene's germline CDR1 is LNHDA and CDR2 SQIVND (reference sequence). CDR3 DNA sequence: TGTGCCAGTAGTACGACCGAACCCTATGGCTACACCTTC. As protein: CASSTTEPYGYTF. The full variable domain, with the rest looked up from reference TRBV19 and TRBJ1-2, is DGGITQSPKYLFRKEGQNVTLSCEQNLNHDAMYWYRQDPGQGLRLIYYSQIVNDFQKGDIAEGYSVSREKKESFPLTVTSAQKNPTAFYLCASSTTEPYGYTFGSGTRLTVV.

The genes are TRBV29-1 and TRBJ1-5, with 10 nucleotides matching TRBD1. CDR1 and CDR2 from the germline V gene are SQVTM and ANQGSEA. This CDR3 is 15 amino acids long. The junction had 11 bases not matched to a gene; V was cut back by 6 bases and J by 6 bases. The CDR3 region is CSVLWGQGIGQPQHF. CDR3 in DNA: TGCAGCGTACTATGGGGACAGGGGATCGGTCAGCCCCAGCATTTT.

The V and J genes are TRBV11-3 and TRBJ2-3, with D tentatively TRBD2 (6 bases). Trimming shortened V by 5 bases and J by 0 bases, and 15 bases separated the two germline ends. CDR3 size: 16 residues. The V gene's germline CDR1 is SGHNT and CDR2 YENEEA. The CDR3: CASSPGWRGSTDTQYF. In DNA form, the CDR3 reads TGTGCCAGCAGCCCTGGGTGGAGGGGAAGCACAGATACGCAGTATTTT.

J is TRBJ2-7 and V is TRBV19; TRBD1 aligns across 9 bases. This CDR3 spans 16 amino acids. The J segment lost 2 bases and the V segment lost 4 bases, leaving 9 bases of the junction unmatched. The V gene's germline CDR1 is LNHDA and CDR2 SQIVND (reference sequence). CDR3 sequence reads: CASSRADRGNAYEQYF. DNA of the CDR3: TGTGCCAGTAGTAGAGCCGACAGGGGGAATGCCTACGAGCAGTACTTC. Drawing the rest from reference TRBV19 and TRBJ2-7, the complete variable domain is DGGITQSPKYLFRKEGQNVTLSCEQNLNHDAMYWYRQDPGQGLRLIYYSQIVNDFQKGDIAEGYSVSREKKESFPLTVTSAQKNPTAFYLCASSRADRGNAYEQYFGPGTRLTVT.

CDR3 DNA: TGTGCCAGCAGCTCACAGGGGAACACTGAAGCTTTCTTT. This gives the protein CASSSQGNTEAFF. The chain has TRBV11-2 and TRBJ1-1; D is possibly TRBD1 (6 bases). Looked up from germline, CDR1 is SGHAT and CDR2 is FQNNGV. The CDR3 spans 13 residues. Between the trimmed V and J ends, which lost 4 bases and 1 base, there was a span of 7 bases.

This rearrangement joins TRBV9 to TRBJ1-1, with a possible D match to TRBD1 (6 bases). Per the germline V gene, CDR1 is SGDLS and CDR2 is YYNGEE. The CDR3 length is 13 residues. Trimming cost V 3 bases and J 5 bases, with 11 bases left between them. DNA for the CDR3: TGTGCCAGCAGCGCGACAGGATGGACTGAAGCTTTCTTT. Amino acid sequence: CASSATGWTEAFF.

This clone has a handful of counts. V and J are TRBV11-2 and TRBJ2-7; D gene uncertain. This CDR3 has 16 residues. V gave up 5 bases and J gave up 5 bases, with 22 bases separating them. Germline CDR1 reads SGHAT; CDR2 reads FQNNGV. The CDR3 nucleotides are TGTGCCAGCAGCCGCAAACCCCTTGACGGCGAGGACGAGCAGTACTTC. Translated, it gives CASSRKPLDGEDEQYF.